The T cell receptor (beta chain) described here comes from a study of blood T cells in healthy people across ages (dated by TCRdb to 2014 to 2015). In terms of the full investigation: In model experiments, roughly one uniquely barcoded TCR beta cDNA molecule per two T cells was captured by template switching. Age-related changes in TCR beta repertoire diversity were measured in the study by deep sequencing normalized with unique cDNA molecular identifiers. Donors were grouped into four age groups: young (average roughly 15 years), middle-aged (approximately 41), aged (around 60) and long-lived (roughly 80). Two additional independent replicas of 1 million unique cDNA reads from the same blood draw were analyzed for two donors (one aged 18 to 29 and one aged 80 or older). Broader findings and caveats from the paper: Estimates of total diversity based on one million sequenced T cells were regarded as lower bounds and as underestimates. Compared with the aged group, more naive CD4+ T cells, fewer expanded clones and increased TCR diversity were shown by the long-lived group, suggesting age selection. Since profiling was done on bulk unsorted PBMCs, naive and antigen-experienced compartments could not be conclusively compared. Donor CMV infection status was unknown, potentially confounding age-related changes in expanded clonotypes. As age increased, observed TCR beta diversity per million T cells dropped in a roughly linear way, and a significant reduction was already evident by age approximately 40. Observed TCR beta diversity correlated strongly with the percentage of naive T cells measured by flow cytometry.

The roughly 39 donors, aged about 6 to 95 years, were systemically healthy Caucasian individuals from Russia. Around 9.9 milliliters of peripheral blood were collected from each donor into EDTA-treated Vacutainer tubes. Ficoll-Paque density-gradient centrifugation was used to isolate PBMCs, with at least 6 million per sample. Trizol reagent was used to extract total RNA from the PBMCs, yielding at least 5.5 micrograms per sample. For every donor, an aliquot of PBMCs went through flow cytometry to measure the percentages of naive CD45RAhigh/CD27high T cells. Library prep was done by 5' RACE. The listed sequencing device is Illumina HiSeq 2500. The second PCR ran for about 7 to 11 cycles and used a J-beta primer mix along with a sample-barcoded 5' primer. A template-switch 5' adaptor carrying 12 random nucleotides introduced a unique molecular identifier onto each TCR beta cDNA molecule. Each sample yielded at least 2.5 million CDR3-containing paired-end reads. First-strand cDNA was synthesized from all RNA with the Mint cDNA synthesis kit, primed by a TRBC-specific oligonucleotide. Following uracil-DNA glycosylase treatment, a first 18-cycle PCR with universal primers M1SS and BC2_uni_R was performed on all cDNA. As for the original processing: Each sample was normalized by randomly selecting 1 million high-quality reads, each carrying a distinct molecular identifier. Instead of being binned into consensus sequences, reads with shared molecular identifiers were discarded. CDR3 identification, clonotype clustering and error correction used MiTCR with a Q25 quality threshold and the strictest error-elimination algorithm. A nonparametric unseen species model using Euler transformation provided a lower-bound estimate of total TCR beta diversity. TCRdb reprocessing: public reads trimmed at Q25 with fastp, clones called with MiXCR, in-frame beta chains kept. Rows merge per CDR3 protein into single entries with the most common DNA and genes. TCRdb, rather than the study authors, made the V and J calls. Across this sample there are some 890,000 distinct CDR3 sequences, with 25% to 30% seen only once. The ten most abundant clones make up roughly 10% of the sample.

This clonotype has a count of ten or more. This receptor's antigen is unknown. One base away there is no much larger clone; base qualities are not given. Another study also made use of these data, one on T cells of mothers and their children. Reported in the second study: Donors were nine systemically healthy Caucasian individuals: three mothers and their six children. cDNA synthesis used all of the extracted RNA, with 1.5 ug of RNA in each 15 ul reaction. In the second PCR, the M1S primer introduced both the sample barcodes and 2-4 random nucleotides. Over 9 million TCR beta CDR3 reads came from each mother, compared with approximately 3 million reads from each child. Thymic selection similarly shapes TCR recombination output in related and unrelated pairs, with minor effect from inherited differences. Normalized repertoire overlap was always slightly but never significantly higher in related than unrelated mother-child pairs. No persistent microchimeric T cell clones were detected, at a sensitivity of around 97 clones per million clonotypes. In the study, deep NGS was used to compare the TCR beta repertoires of mothers and children, and features distinguishing related mother-child pairs from unrelated individuals were sought. Mothers averaged around 43 +/- 4 years of age and children averaged about 10 +/- 4 years. Libraries were sequenced on Illumina HiSeq 2000 with 100+100 nt paired-end reads after adapter ligation with NEBNext reagents. Mother and child libraries were prepared a month apart and sequenced in separate runs to prevent cross-contamination. Between 500,000 and 2,000,000 distinct TCR beta clonotypes were identified per donor. Naive TCR beta clonotypes were estimated from low-frequency clonotypes matched to each donor's FACS-determined naive share, without sorting.

Specimen: blood. The receptor comes from a woman aged 40 to 49 in good health.

The CDR3 corresponds to CASSKTGTSGANVLTF. Here is the DNA: TGTGCCAGCAGCAAGACAGGGACCTCTGGGGCCAACGTCCTGACTTTC. The chain is encoded by TRBV9 joined to TRBJ2-6, and 7 bases in between align with TRBD1. As encoded in the germline V gene, CDR1 is SGDLS while CDR2 is YYNGEE. The CDR3 runs 16 amino acids, cysteine and phenylalanine included. The CDR3 DNA has 48 bases and is translated from base 1. The germline V end is reduced by 4 bases and the J end by 0 bases; junction bases left unmatched: 4.